A single sample is the source of the 5 T cell receptor beta chains below, sequenced in a study of breast tumors, draining lymph nodes, adjacent tissues. Breast cancer patients provided tissue from their axillary draining lymph nodes. TCRdb re-called the multiplex PCR reads with MiXCR, one entry per CDR3 protein. The sample consists of under 85,000 distinct CDR3 sequences, roughly 19% of them appearing once. Sequencing was performed on axillary lymph node tissue. Receptor source: a female donor with breast cancer. Some clones in this sample may be carry-over from other donors' samples.

This clonotype was counted at least ten times. In nucleotides, the CDR3 is TGCGCCAGCAGCCAAGAGACTACCGGGACTAGCGGGAAGAATGAGCAGTTCTTC. Protein: CASSQETTGTSGKNEQFF. This chain connects TRBV4-3 to TRBJ2-1, with TRBD2 matching 13 bases. Trimming cost V 0 bases and J 7 bases; bases outside gene matches: 9. The CDR3 runs 18 residues. Germline CDR1 is LGHNA and CDR2 is YSLEER.

This clonotype occurred many times. V and J are TRBV20-1 and TRBJ2-1, with 14 bases that match TRBD2. The CDR3 totals 14 residues. The ends lost 6 bases at V and 6 bases at J; junction bases unmatched: 4. In germline, CDR1 is DFQATT, CDR2 SNEGSKA (reference sequence). The CDR3, as DNA: TGCAGTGCCGGGACTAGCGGGAGACGCAATGAGCAGTTCTTC. It specifies CSAGTSGRRNEQFF.

This chain links TRBV24-1 with TRBJ1-1, with 10 bases matching TRBD1. The germline CDR1 and CDR2 sequences are KGHDR and SFDVKD. With 3 bases clipped from V and 4 bases from J, the junction kept 4 bases outside the gene matches. This CDR3 is built from 15 residues. The CDR3 reads CATSDRQGASTEAFF. CDR3 nucleotides: TGTGCCACCAGTGATCGACAGGGGGCGAGCACTGAAGCTTTCTTT.

There are many counts of this clonotype. V gene TRBV25-1 combines with J gene TRBJ1-4, with D maybe TRBD1 (6 bases). Per the germline V gene, CDR1 is MGHDK and CDR2 is SYGVNS. This CDR3 is 15 amino acids long. V lost 8 bases to trimming and J lost 7 bases, with 20 bases between them. Here the CDR3 reads CASASRGAGAEKLFF. The CDR3 nucleotides read TGTGCCAGCGCCAGTCGAGGCGCGGGGGCTGAAAAACTGTTTTTT.

Note on this clonotype: A read error is possible here, since a much larger clone lies one base away. The rearrangement joins TRBV6-1 to TRBJ2-7; TRBD2 is a possible D gene (6 bases). This CDR3 has 13 residues. Germline CDR1 is MNHNS and CDR2 is SASEGT. V lost 8 bases, J lost 4 bases, and 15 bases lay in between. The CDR3 sequence is CASGSSGEYEQYF. The CDR3 DNA reads TGTGCCAGCGGCTCCTCGGGGGAGTACGAGCAGTACTTC.